Shown below are 18 T cell receptor beta chains from a single sample sequenced in a study of blood T cell repertoires in COVID-19. Sequencing was performed with immunoSEQ multiplex PCR; in TCRdb, only in-frame clones are kept and a portion is missing. The sample lists 50,000 to 65,000 clones; approximately 86% were seen once. The source material was peripheral blood. The receptors here all came from a man aged 55 to 70 with acute or convalescent COVID-19.

DNA of the CDR3: TGTGCCAGCAGTACCGGGACAGCTGGAAACACCATATATTTT. Translated: CASSTGTAGNTIYF. The V gene is TRBV6-5, the J gene TRBJ1-3; 7 bases fit TRBD1. This CDR3 region has 14 residues. V was pared by 5 bases and J by 2 bases, with 3 bases of the junction left unmatched. Germline-derived CDR1 and CDR2 are MNHEY and SVGAGI.

This clone was seen a handful of times. J is TRBJ1-6 and V is TRBV6-6; D gene unclear. CDR3 length: 18 amino acids. CDR1 MNHNY and CDR2 SVGAGI come from the germline V gene (reference sequence). V lost 5 bases to trimming and J lost 0 bases, with 17 bases between them. CDR3 nucleotides: TGTGCCAGCAGTCCACTACCGGTCGGGAGCTCCTATAATTCACCCCTCCACTTT. Translated, it gives CASSPLPVGSSYNSPLHF.

V usage is TRBV11-2 and J usage is TRBJ2-3; possible D gene TRBD2, 6 bases. Trimming pared 5 bases from V and 4 bases from J, leaving 10 bases between. There are 13 residues in the CDR3. Germline loops: CDR1 SGHAT, CDR2 FQNNGV. DNA for the CDR3: TGTGCCAGCAGCCAAGCGGGCGCAGATACGCAGTATTTT. The encoded protein is CASSQAGADTQYF. Full variable domain (remainder filled in from reference TRBV11-2 and TRBJ2-3): EAGVAQSPRYKIIEKRQSVAFWCNPISGHATLYWYQQILGQGPKLLIQFQNNGVVDDSQLPKDRFSAERLKGVDSTLKIQPAKLEDSAVYLCASSQAGADTQYFGPGTRLTVL.

As concerns this clone: The limits of the CDR3 on the DNA are not certain, so only TCRdb's listed CDR3 is given. The rearrangement joins TRBV4-2 to TRBJ2-1; TRBD2, the table's D call, lacks a check against the DNA. Germline loops: CDR1 LGHNA, CDR2 YNFKEQ. The CDR3 contains 20 residues when both ends are counted. The CDR3 spells CASSQYLERELAGEHNEQFF.

This clone was picked up one time. The rearrangement joins TRBV7-9 to TRBJ2-7, with D maybe TRBD1 (6 bases). CDR1 is SEHNR and CDR2 is FQNEAQ in the germline V gene (reference sequence). CDR3 length: 15 amino acids. Trimming left V 2 bases short and J 3 bases short, with 14 bases between. CDR3 amino acids: CASSLTGTGVYEQYF. DNA for the CDR3: TGTGCCAGCAGCTTAACAGGGACCGGGGTCTACGAGCAGTACTTC.

The chain uses TRBV28 and TRBJ1-2; 7 bases align to TRBD1. The CDR3 is 16 amino acids. Germline CDR1 and CDR2: MDHEN and SYDVKM. Germline trimming cut 7 bases from V and 2 bases from J; bases unmatched to any gene: 13. The CDR3 nucleotides are TGTGCCAGCACTCGACAGGGTCGAGGTACCAACTATGGCTACACCTTC. This encodes CASTRQGRGTNYGYTF.

This clone showed up just once. The chain uses TRBV9 and TRBJ2-7; D might be TRBD2 (6 bases). There are 16 residues in the CDR3. Deletions cut 4 bases from V and 2 bases from J, with 19 bases between. Germline CDR1 and CDR2: SGDLS and YYNGEE. CDR3 bases: TGTGCCAGCAGCCCAAGAGGGCAGGGACTTCCCTACGAGCAGTACTTC. It encodes CASSPRGQGLPYEQYF.

The chain links TRBV2 to TRBJ2-1; the D gene is possibly TRBD1 (5 bases). The V and J ends lost 2 bases and 10 bases respectively, with 9 bases between them. The germline V gene encodes CDR1 SNHLY and CDR2 FYNNEI. This CDR3 is 12 amino acids long. This CDR3 reads CASSENRGEQFF. CDR3 nucleotide sequence: TGTGCCAGCAGTGAAAATAGGGGCGAGCAGTTCTTC.

This chain links TRBV9 with TRBJ2-5; D perhaps matches TRBD1 (6 bases). Germline lookup yields CDR1 SGDLS and CDR2 YYNGEE. This CDR3 is built from 15 residues. The V end lost 4 bases, the J end lost 1 base, and 14 bases lay between the germline ends. In DNA form, the CDR3 reads TGTGCCAGCAGCTTTCTGGGGGCGCCCCAAGAGACCCAGTACTTC. Amino acid sequence: CASSFLGAPQETQYF.

V and J are TRBV4-3 and TRBJ2-1; D is possibly TRBD2 (6 bases). CDR3 length equals 16 residues. The germline V and J ends were trimmed by 0 bases and 5 bases, with 14 bases remaining between them. Germline V gives CDR1 LGHNA, CDR2 YSLEER. Written as DNA, the CDR3 is TGCGCCAGCAGCCAAGAGGAGGGTGTTGTTCACAATGAGCAGTTCTTC. This sequence encodes CASSQEEGVVHNEQFF.

The chain joins TRBV5-1 to TRBJ1-2, with TRBD1 matching over 7 bases. Looked up from germline, CDR1 is SGHRS and CDR2 is YFSETQ. V lost 3 bases to trimming and J lost 6 bases; unmatched junction nucleotides: 11. CDR3 length equals 15 residues. DNA of the CDR3: TGCGCCAGCAGCTCAAGACAGGGACTGGACGATGGCTACACCTTC. Protein sequence: CASSSRQGLDDGYTF.

V gene TRBV27 combines with J gene TRBJ2-1; D might be TRBD1 (6 bases). Trimming took off 5 bases at V and 3 bases at J, with 11 bases between the two ends. This CDR3 spans 14 amino acids. In germline, CDR1 is MNHEY, CDR2 SMNVEV (reference sequence). The CDR3: CASSIRGGYNEQFF. The CDR3 DNA reads TGTGCCAGCAGTATTCGAGGGGGCTACAATGAGCAGTTCTTC.

The chain links TRBV11-2 to TRBJ1-1; 7 bases line up with TRBD1. The junction had 3 bases not matched to a gene; V was cut back by 2 bases and J by 0 bases. Germline loops: CDR1 SGHAT, CDR2 FQNNGV. CDR3 length: 15 amino acids. The CDR3 here is CASSLQGQMNTEAFF. Written as DNA, the CDR3 is TGTGCCAGCAGCTTACAGGGACAGATGAACACTGAAGCTTTCTTT.

The V and J genes are TRBV9 and TRBJ2-3, with TRBD1 matching over 8 bases. The CDR3 loop spans 16 amino acids. The germline V gene has CDR1 SGDLS and CDR2 YYNGEE. After removal of 0 bases from V and 6 bases from J, the junction contained 9 bases not matched to a gene. The chain's CDR3 is CASSVVGQGASDTQYF. CDR3 DNA: TGTGCCAGCAGCGTAGTAGGTCAGGGGGCGAGTGATACGCAGTATTTT.

This sequence joins TRBV7-3 and TRBJ2-3; TRBD2 aligns across 8 bases. The CDR3 covers 15 residues. With V trimmed by 5 bases and J by 6 bases, 10 bases remained unmatched. CDR1 is SGHTA, CDR2 FQGTGA, per germline. Here the CDR3 reads CASSPRGGWVDTQYF. The DNA of the CDR3 is TGTGCCAGCAGCCCCCGCGGGGGGTGGGTGGATACGCAGTATTTT.

The chain links TRBV4-2 to TRBJ1-5; the match to TRBD1 covers 7 bases. J gave up 7 bases and V 0 bases, and 3 bases lay outside the gene matches. This CDR3 has 14 residues. Germline V gene data show CDR1 as LGHNA and CDR2 as YNFKEQ. The CDR3 spells CASSQEGGRQPQHF. The DNA of the CDR3 is TGTGCCAGCAGCCAAGAAGGGGGCCGGCAGCCCCAGCATTTT.

This clone came up once. The chain links TRBV5-8 to TRBJ2-7; D not resolved. The V end was cut by 0 bases, the J end by 3 bases, with 10 bases between. The CDR3 is 14 amino acids. CDR1 and CDR2 (germline): SGHTS, YDEGEE. The CDR3 region is CASSLVTPRYEQYF. Written as DNA, the CDR3 is TGTGCCAGCAGCTTGGTGACACCCCGCTACGAGCAGTACTTC.

J is TRBJ2-2 and V is TRBV5-6, with 9 bases aligning to TRBD1. This CDR3 is 16 amino acids long. Germline loops: CDR1 SGHDT, CDR2 YYEEEE. V lost 3 bases, J lost 3 bases, and 6 bases stayed unmatched. CDR3 in amino acids: CASSWSGTGYTGELFF. The CDR3 DNA reads TGTGCCAGCAGCTGGTCGGGGACAGGGTACACCGGGGAGCTGTTTTTT.